This T cell receptor (beta chain) appears in the sequencing data of a study of T cell responses to AZD1222 COVID-19 vaccine. Details on this clone: What it binds is unknown.

Study-level results: Vaccine-associated CD4 TCRs ranged over spike, dominating at 160-218 and 743-854. The study found Spike-specific TCR breadth and depth rose after two AZD1222 doses. Donors skewed white British and female; clonal diversity was possibly underestimated. Every sample of the repertoires postdated the peak T cell response.

Germline V gene data show CDR1 as GTSNPN and CDR2 as SVGIG (reference sequence). The CDR3 is made up of 13 amino acids. The V end was cut by 2 bases, the J end by 3 bases, with 8 bases between. TCRdb's copy holds only in-frame clones and misses some; the assay was immunoSEQ multiplex PCR. The sample includes 100,000 to 150,000 clones, nearly 95% of them seen just once. The sequencing here drew on peripheral blood, taken on day 0 of AZD1222 vaccination. This chain connects TRBV30 to TRBJ1-5, with D unclear. The source is an adult in good health. The CDR3 loop is CAWSIRANQPQHF. The CDR3 DNA is TGTGCCTGGAGTATCCGGGCCAATCAGCCCCAGCATTTT.